This T cell receptor (beta chain) was recorded in a study of T-cell memory formation after mild COVID-19. Study observations and caveats: Contracting CD4+ clones sat mainly in CM and EM; CD8+ in EMRA. Memory sampled before infection contained some responding clones, suggesting cross-reactive memory joined.

With regard to this clonotype: Its antigen is undetermined.

This CDR3 is built from 13 residues. V shed 4 bases and J shed 4 bases, with 11 bases lying between them. CDR1 is SGHRS, CDR2 YFSETQ, per germline. Sample barcodes and UMIs were carried by the TCR alpha and TCR beta cDNA libraries that 5'RACE generated with constant-segment primers. MiXCR was run by TCRdb on the 5' RACE reads, yielding one entry per CDR3 protein. The table records 200,000 to 250,000 distinct CDR3 sequences, approximately 10% of them present only once. This TCR was recovered from a man aged 18 to 29 who had mild COVID-19 (a few samples of this study predate the infection). Cell type and time point are not known. The chain uses TRBV5-1 and TRBJ1-2; D is uncertain. Sequences were obtained from PBMCs or a T cell subset sorted from them (not recorded which). CDR3 in amino acids: CASSPVSFYGYTF. CDR3 sequence (DNA): TGCGCCAGCAGCCCGGTCAGCTTCTATGGCTACACCTTC. The full variable domain, with the rest looked up from reference TRBV5-1 and TRBJ1-2, is KAGVTQTPRYLIKTRGQQVTLSCSPISGHRSVSWYQQTPGQGLQFLFEYFSETQRNKGNFPGRFSGRQFSNSRSEMNVSTLELGDSALYLCASSPVSFYGYTFGSGTRLTVV.